A single sample gave rise to the 3 T cell receptor beta chains below, sequenced in a study of cytomegalovirus exposure and HLA in healthy donors. The PCR was carried out with 60 Vbeta primers and 13 Jbeta primers. Assay used: immunoSEQ multiplex PCR; TCRdb lists only in-frame clones, some missing. The repertoire includes 100,000 to 150,000 clones, about 74% of them detected once, and 0.75% to 0.95% sits in the top ten. The sequencing input was PBMCs. These receptor sequences come from a woman aged 55-69 years in good health and CMV-seronegative.

This chain uses TRBV7-3 with TRBJ1-1; 10 bases are shared with TRBD1. The CDR3 sequence is 14 residues long. After removal of 1 base from V and 5 bases from J, the junction contained 1 base not matched to a gene. Germline V CDR1 and CDR2: SGHTA, FQGTGA. The CDR3 nucleotides are TGTGCCAGCAGCTTAAGGGACAGGGGTACTGAAGCTTTCTTT. Amino acids: CASSLRDRGTEAFF.

V usage is TRBV28 and J usage is TRBJ2-7; D might be TRBD1 (6 bases). V was clipped by 2 bases and J by 2 bases, with 13 bases between them. The CDR3 is made up of 15 amino acids. Germline V gives CDR1 MDHEN, CDR2 SYDVKM. The CDR3 here is CASSLRTASTYEQYF. CDR3 bases: TGTGCCAGCAGTTTACGGACAGCGAGTACCTACGAGCAGTACTTC.

This chain joins TRBV6-1 and TRBJ2-7; tentatively, D is TRBD2 (6 bases). This CDR3 is 15 amino acids long. CDR1 is MNHNS, CDR2 SASEGT, per germline. Trimming shortened V by 1 base and J by 1 base, and 11 bases separated the two germline ends. The CDR3 here is CASSEGRGGSYEQYF. The CDR3 bases are TGTGCCAGCAGTGAAGGGAGGGGCGGGTCCTACGAGCAGTACTTC.